The 7 T cell receptor beta chains listed next were all sequenced from one sample in a study of regulatory T cells in long-lasting Graves disease. The time point here: persistent/refractory GD, antithyroid drugs over 5 years with positive TRAb. Scientists built the TCR library using RNA that was extracted from PBMCs. To make TCR beta libraries, researchers used iRepertoire HTBI primers and Arm-PCR of CDR3 regions. TCRdb re-called the multiplex PCR reads through MiXCR, storing one row per CDR3 protein. The sample carries about 660,000 distinct CDR3 sequences, roughly 30% recorded once. Sequencing used peripheral blood mononuclear cells (PBMCs), obtained when the disease was refractory, from a patient treated with antithyroid drugs. Receptor source: a female donor with Graves disease.

The V and J genes are TRBV19 and TRBJ1-5; 9 nucleotides align to TRBD1. Trimming cost V 6 bases and J 5 bases; bases outside gene matches: 5. The CDR3 is made up of 14 amino acids. Germline CDR1 and CDR2: LNHDA and SQIVND (reference sequence). CDR3 amino acids: CASRPRQGDQPQHF. The CDR3 DNA follows: TGTGCCAGTAGGCCAAGACAGGGGGATCAGCCCCAGCATTTT.

Worth noting for this clonotype: A read error may explain this, as a much larger clone is one base away. V usage is TRBV28 and J usage is TRBJ1-2; D unresolved. The length of the CDR3 is 12 residues. CDR1 is MDHEN and CDR2 is SYDVKM in the germline V gene. The DNA of the CDR3 is TGTGCCAGCCAAACGACGCGGTCTGGCTACGCCTTC. Amino acid sequence: CASQTTRSGYAF.

A remark on this clonotype: A read error is likely, as this CDR3 ends without the conserved phenylalanine or tryptophan. This chain connects TRBV2 to TRBJ2-7, with TRBD1 matching 8 bases. Trimming removed 7 bases from V and 6 bases from J; junction bases left unmatched: 14. CDR3 length: 15 residues. Germline values: CDR1 SNHLY, CDR2 FYNNEI. The CDR3 nucleotides read TGTGCCAGCACCCAACGGACAGGGAGGTTCCGCGAGCAGTACCTC. It is translated as CASTQRTGRFREQYL.

J is TRBJ1-4 and V is TRBV20-1; D gene ambiguous. V lost 5 bases and J lost 8, with 9 bases in between. Germline CDR1 and CDR2: DFQATT and SNEGSKA (reference sequence). The CDR3 extends over 11 amino acids. The CDR3 nucleotides are TGCAGTGCTCCCGGTCCGGAAAAACTGTTTTTT. Its translation is CSAPGPEKLFF.

This clonotype was seen at least ten times. The chain is built from TRBV28 and TRBJ1-2; TRBD1 aligns across 9 bases. This CDR3 contains 14 residues. Germline V CDR1 and CDR2: MDHEN, SYDVKM. V dropped 6 bases and J dropped 8; count of bases not matched to a gene: 10. The CDR3 is CASSLTGGRSGYTF. The CDR3 DNA sequence: TGTGCCAGCAGCCTGACAGGGGGGAGAAGCGGCTACACCTTC.

The sample holds many counts of this clonotype. The rearrangement links TRBV27 to TRBJ2-7; possibly TRBD1 or TRBD2 for D (6 bases each). CDR1 and CDR2 from the germline V gene are MNHEY and SMNVEV (reference sequence). The CDR3 contains 16 residues. Trimming removed 6 bases from V and 1 base from J, with 19 bases in between. The CDR3 region has the DNA TGTGCCAGCAGCCCGGGGGCCCTGGTGAGGTCCTACGAGCAGTACTTC. Translation: CASSPGALVRSYEQYF.

Ten or more counts support this clonotype. The chain couples TRBV2 to TRBJ1-2, with 8 bases matching TRBD1. Germline trimming cut 7 bases from V and 3 bases from J; bases unmatched to any gene: 4. CDR1 and CDR2 from the germline V gene are SNHLY and FYNNEI. The CDR3 length is 13 residues. The CDR3 DNA reads as TGTGCCAGCATTGGACAGGGCGACTATGGCTACACCTTC. It specifies CASIGQGDYGYTF. The entire variable domain, with the rest obtained from reference TRBV2 and TRBJ1-2, is as follows: EPEVTQTPSHQVTQMGQEVILRCVPISNHLYFYWYRQILGQKVEFLVSFYNNEISEKSEIFDDQFSVERPDGSNFTLKIRSTKLEDSAMYFCASIGQGDYGYTFGSGTRLTVV.